Below are 32 T cell receptor beta chains sequenced from a single sample in a study of shared clonotypes between healthy human individuals. Profiled with immunoSEQ multiplex PCR; TCRdb holds only in-frame clones, not every one. Of around 2,000,000 clones in the sample, around 95% were seen once. Sample: naive CD4+ T cells sorted from blood. Subset defined: CD45RA+ positively selected. The source is a man younger than 35 in good health.

Comments on this clone: The same CDR3 arises from other DNA sequences in this sample as well. The chain carries TRBV7-9 and TRBJ2-3; D remains unclear. The V end was cut by 5 bases, the J end by 6 bases, with 6 bases between. CDR3 size: 11 residues. Per the germline V gene, CDR1 is SEHNR and CDR2 is FQNEAQ (reference sequence). CDR3 sequence (DNA): TGTGCCAGCAGCGCCACTGATACGCAGTATTTT. Its translation: CASSATDTQYF.

The CDR3: CASSFQLGQGARGYTF. The DNA of the CDR3 is TGTGCCAGCAGTTTCCAGTTGGGACAGGGGGCGCGGGGCTACACCTTC. The rearrangement uses TRBV6-6 and TRBJ1-2, with TRBD1 matching 12 bases. V was pared by 4 bases and J by 8 bases, with 11 bases of the junction left unmatched. The germline V gene has CDR1 MNHNY and CDR2 SVGAGI (reference sequence). CDR3 length: 16 residues.

The chain recombines TRBV7-9 with TRBJ2-3; a weak D match, TRBD2 (6 bases). The V end was cut by 0 bases, the J end by 6 bases, with 16 bases between. The CDR3 extends over 16 amino acids. Germline-derived CDR1 and CDR2 are SEHNR and FQNEAQ (reference sequence). The DNA for the CDR3 is TGTGCCAGCAGCTTAGCGCAGCGGGCGTTTGAGGATACGCAGTATTTT. This sequence encodes CASSLAQRAFEDTQYF. Variable domain in full (rest from reference TRBV7-9 and TRBJ2-3): DTGVSQNPRHKITKRGQNVTFRCDPISEHNRLYWYRQTLGQGPEFLTYFQNEAQLEKSRLLSDRFSAERPKGSFSTLEIQRTEQGDSAMYLCASSLAQRAFEDTQYFGPGTRLTVL.

The chain uses TRBV7-2 and TRBJ1-6; the D gene is possibly TRBD1 (6 bases). This CDR3 comprises 14 residues. Germline V lookup: CDR1 SGHTA, CDR2 FQGNSA. The V end was cut by 6 bases, the J end by 6 bases, with 12 bases between. The CDR3 reads CASRATGVNSPLHF. The DNA of the CDR3 is TGTGCCAGCAGGGCGACAGGAGTTAATTCACCCCTCCACTTT.

The genes are TRBV27 and TRBJ2-7; tentatively, D is TRBD1 (6 bases). Germline loops: CDR1 MNHEY, CDR2 SMNVEV (reference sequence). The CDR3 consists of 15 residues. V lost 5 bases, J lost 1 base, and 15 bases lay in between. DNA for the CDR3: TGTGCCAGCAGTCGAACCCTGACAGGATCCTACGAGCAGTACTTC. Amino acid sequence: CASSRTLTGSYEQYF.

J is TRBJ1-3 and V is TRBV5-1; D is ambiguous. The germline gives CDR1 SGHRS, CDR2 YFSETQ. The CDR3 has 16 residues. Between the trimmed V and J ends, which lost 0 bases and 2 bases, there was a span of 12 bases. As DNA, the CDR3 is TGCGCCAGCAGCTTGGATGTAGGTGGCACTGGAAACACCATATATTTT. This sequence encodes CASSLDVGGTGNTIYF.

V gene TRBV7-9 combines with J gene TRBJ2-5, with 10 bases that match TRBD1. Germline V CDR1 and CDR2: SEHNR, FQNEAQ (reference sequence). V lost 0 bases, J lost 5 bases, and 3 bases stayed unmatched. The CDR3 has 15 residues. CDR3 DNA sequence: TGTGCCAGCAGCTTAGCGACAGGGGGCGCTGAGACCCAGTACTTC. Translating gives CASSLATGGAETQYF.

This chain uses TRBV11-1 with TRBJ1-1; D may be TRBD1 (6 bases). This CDR3 is 15 amino acids long. From germline, CDR1 is SGHAT and CDR2 FQDESV (reference sequence). V lost 1 base, J lost 5 bases, and 14 bases lay in between. The CDR3 is CASSLGEGDRTEAFF. The CDR3 DNA reads TGTGCCAGCAGCTTAGGTGAGGGTGACAGGACTGAAGCTTTCTTT.

The V and J genes are TRBV18 and TRBJ2-7; D gene uncertain. The CDR3 runs to 14 residues. CDR1 and CDR2 from the germline V gene are KGHSH and LQKENI. The V and J ends lost 2 bases and 7 bases respectively, with 15 bases between them. The CDR3 DNA follows: TGTGCCAGCTCACCAAAGGCAATAGGTCGGGAGCAGTACTTC. It yields the protein CASSPKAIGREQYF.

The V call is TRBV7-8, the J call TRBJ1-4; no firm D call. From germline, CDR1 is SGHVS and CDR2 FQNEAQ. The germline V and J ends were trimmed by 3 bases and 4 bases, with 9 bases remaining between them. CDR3 length equals 14 residues. The CDR3 spells CASSFRGRNEKLFF. DNA of the CDR3: TGTGCCAGCAGCTTTCGCGGTCGTAATGAAAAACTGTTTTTT.

The V and J genes are TRBV19 and TRBJ1-2; D remains ambiguous. This CDR3 region has 15 residues. CDR1 is LNHDA, CDR2 SQIVND, per germline (reference sequence). Trimming took off 5 bases at V and 3 bases at J, with 16 bases between the two ends. CDR3 sequence reads: CASSPPPENDYGYTF. CDR3 DNA sequence: TGTGCCAGTAGTCCCCCCCCGGAAAACGACTATGGCTACACCTTC.

The gene calls are TRBV4-1 and TRBJ2-5, with 15 bases that match TRBD2. The CDR3 contains 17 residues. Germline CDR1 reads MGHRA; CDR2 reads YSYEKL. V was pared by 3 bases and J by 9 bases, with 11 bases of the junction left unmatched. The CDR3 DNA follows: TGCGCCAGCAGCCACCCAACCTCCGGACTAGCGGGAGGGGCCCAGTACTTC. It translates to CASSHPTSGLAGGAQYF.

The chain couples TRBV7-2 to TRBJ1-4, with TRBD1 matching 7 bases. Germline V gene sequence: CDR1 SGHTA, CDR2 FQGNSA. J was trimmed by 0 bases and V by 5 bases; bases with no gene match: 6. The CDR3 has 16 residues. The CDR3 DNA follows: TGTGCCAGCAGCCCGGACAGGCGTGCAACTAATGAAAAACTGTTTTTT. It yields the protein CASSPDRRATNEKLFF.

V gene TRBV4-1 combines with J gene TRBJ1-4, with 8 bases identical to TRBD1. Looked up from germline, CDR1 is MGHRA and CDR2 is YSYEKL. The J segment lost 4 bases and the V segment lost 1 base, leaving 2 bases of the junction unmatched. The CDR3 is 15 amino acids. The CDR3 loop is CASSQGDRSNEKLFF. The CDR3 bases are TGCGCCAGCAGCCAAGGGGACAGGAGTAATGAAAAACTGTTTTTT.

The chain uses TRBV2 and TRBJ2-5; D is unresolved. Germline V lookup: CDR1 SNHLY, CDR2 FYNNEI. V lost 0 bases to trimming and J lost 5 bases, with 10 bases between them. The CDR3 runs 14 residues. The DNA for the CDR3 is TGTGCCAGCAGTGAAGCGGGCCTCCTCGAGACCCAGTACTTC. Translating it yields CASSEAGLLETQYF.

This clone has a single count. The chain carries TRBV9 and TRBJ2-3, with TRBD1 as a possible D gene (5 bases). The CDR3 is made up of 16 amino acids. Trimming pared 0 bases from V and 0 bases from J, leaving 11 bases between. Germline V gene lookup returns CDR1 SGDLS and CDR2 YYNGEE. CDR3 amino acids: CASSVDGAASTDTQYF. In DNA, the CDR3 is TGTGCCAGCAGCGTAGATGGGGCGGCTAGCACAGATACGCAGTATTTT.

The rearrangement joins TRBV5-1 to TRBJ2-1; weak D call: TRBD2 (6 bases). With 4 bases removed from V and 6 bases from J, the gap between germline ends came to 17 bases. Germline V gene lookup returns CDR1 SGHRS and CDR2 YFSETQ. This CDR3 has 15 amino acids. CDR3 residues: CASSTRGGPGNEQFF. DNA for the CDR3: TGCGCCAGCAGCACCCGAGGAGGGCCCGGCAATGAGCAGTTCTTC.

The chain uses TRBV11-2 and TRBJ1-4, with D possibly matching TRBD1 (5 bases). The V gene's germline CDR1 is SGHAT and CDR2 FQNNGV. The CDR3 spans 14 residues. Between the trimmed V and J ends, which lost 2 bases and 7 bases, there was a span of 11 bases. DNA of the CDR3: TGTGCCAGCAGCTTACGGGGGATCGGTGAAAAACTGTTTTTT. Translating it yields CASSLRGIGEKLFF.

The chain carries TRBV5-6 and TRBJ1-1; TRBD1 might be the D (6 bases). Germline loops: CDR1 SGHDT, CDR2 YYEEEE. CDR3 length: 16 amino acids. Trimming took off 5 bases at V and 4 bases at J, with 21 bases between the two ends. This chain's CDR3 is CASRPSDRQVGTEAFF. CDR3 in DNA: TGTGCCAGCAGGCCATCGGACAGACAAGTCGGCACTGAAGCTTTCTTT.

The V and J genes are TRBV9 and TRBJ2-2, with 13 positions matching TRBD2. This CDR3 is 17 amino acids long. V lost 5 bases to trimming and J lost 7 bases; unmatched junction nucleotides: 11. Per the germline V gene, CDR1 is SGDLS and CDR2 is YYNGEE. The CDR3 nucleotides are TGTGCCAGCAGTCCTGGAGCGACTAGCGGGGGGATCGGGGAGCTGTTTTTT. Protein: CASSPGATSGGIGELFF.

The rearrangement joins TRBV29-1 to TRBJ1-6, with D perhaps matching TRBD1 (6 bases). This CDR3 spans 15 amino acids. CDR1 and CDR2 (germline): SQVTM, ANQGSEA. With 6 bases removed from V and 0 bases from J, the gap between germline ends came to 12 bases. The CDR3 nucleotides are TGCAGCGTCCGGGACACTAACTCCTATAATTCACCCCTCCACTTT. Translated, it gives CSVRDTNSYNSPLHF.

V usage is TRBV14 and J usage is TRBJ1-6; the match to TRBD1 covers 8 bases. The germline CDR1 and CDR2 sequences are SGHDN and FVKESK. Trimming took 1 base from V and 10 from J; bases not matched to a gene: 9. The CDR3 consists of 16 residues. CDR3 in DNA: TGTGCCAGCAGCCAAGTCAGGCCACAGGGGGTCTCACCCCTCCACTTT. It encodes CASSQVRPQGVSPLHF. The entire variable domain, with the rest obtained from reference TRBV14 and TRBJ1-6, is as follows: EAGVTQFPSHSVIEKGQTVTLRCDPISGHDNLYWYRRVMGKEIKFLLHFVKESKQDESGMPNNRFLAERTGGTYSTLKVQPAELEDSGVYFCASSQVRPQGVSPLHFGNGTRLTVT.

Note on this clone: Distinct nucleotide sequences in the sample also encode this CDR3. The chain is built from TRBV6-6 and TRBJ1-5; D is unclear. Trimming removed 6 bases from V and 6 bases from J, with 6 bases in between. CDR3 length: 11 amino acids. Germline-derived CDR1 and CDR2 are MNHNY and SVGAGI (reference sequence). CDR3 loop: CASSDSQPQHF. The CDR3 DNA follows: TGTGCCAGCAGCGATAGTCAGCCCCAGCATTTT.

The genes are TRBV5-1 and TRBJ2-5; 10 bases are shared with TRBD1. The trim removed 4 bases at V and 2 bases at J, leaving 5 bases unmatched. The CDR3 sequence is 15 residues long. Germline loops: CDR1 SGHRS, CDR2 YFSETQ. The CDR3 region is CASSTGQGEQETQYF. CDR3 DNA sequence: TGCGCCAGCAGCACCGGACAGGGGGAGCAAGAGACCCAGTACTTC.

The chain has TRBV11-2 and TRBJ2-7, with 10 bases aligning to TRBD2. The V and J ends lost 1 base and 8 bases, in that order; junction bases with no gene match: 11. This CDR3 comprises 16 residues. Per germline, CDR1 SGHAT and CDR2 FQNNGV. CDR3 nucleotides: TGTGCCAGCAGCTTAGGTCTCCTAGCGGGAGTTGCACAGCAGTACTTC. It encodes CASSLGLLAGVAQQYF.

V is TRBV6-6 and J is TRBJ2-7; the D gene is possibly TRBD1 (6 bases). Trimming took off 6 bases at V and 5 bases at J, with 23 bases between the two ends. This CDR3 is 16 amino acids long. Germline assignment: CDR1 MNHNY and CDR2 SVGAGI (reference sequence). CDR3 in DNA: TGTGCCAGCAGGTACCCCCGAGGGGGAACCAGGAACGAGCAGTACTTC. As protein: CASRYPRGGTRNEQYF.

The chain has TRBV5-1 and TRBJ2-7; D is perhaps TRBD1 (5 bases). Germline CDR1 reads SGHRS; CDR2 reads YFSETQ. The CDR3 has 15 amino acids. Trimming pared 5 bases from V and 0 bases from J, leaving 15 bases between. CDR3 loop: CASSQGYSTSYEQYF. The DNA of the CDR3 is TGCGCCAGCAGTCAGGGATACTCCACCTCCTACGAGCAGTACTTC.

This rearrangement joins TRBV6-1 to TRBJ1-2, with 8 positions matching TRBD1. Germline CDR1 reads MNHNS; CDR2 reads SASEGT. V gave up 6 bases and J gave up 0 bases; unmatched junction bases: 9. This CDR3 has 16 amino acids. The CDR3 loop is CASREQGDPSNYGYTF. The CDR3 DNA is TGTGCCAGCAGAGAACAGGGGGACCCTTCTAACTATGGCTACACCTTC.

As for this clone: Other nucleotide sequences in the sample specify the same CDR3. The genes are TRBV30 and TRBJ2-1, with D possibly being TRBD2 (5 bases). The V end was cut by 3 bases, the J end by 3 bases, with 12 bases between. This CDR3 has 14 amino acids. CDR1 GTSNPN and CDR2 SVGIG come from the germline V gene (reference sequence). The CDR3 protein is CAWRGGSLYNEQFF. The CDR3 nucleotides are TGTGCCTGGAGGGGCGGGTCCCTCTACAATGAGCAGTTCTTC.

The CDR3 DNA follows: TGTGCCAGCAGCGAGTCGGAGGGACGACATGAAAAACTGTTTTTT. Translation gives CASSESEGRHEKLFF. The chain combines TRBV9 with TRBJ1-4; D is possibly TRBD1 (5 bases). CDR1 is SGDLS and CDR2 is YYNGEE in the germline V gene. This CDR3 is built from 15 residues. V was shortened by 3 bases and J by 6 bases, with 15 bases between the two germline ends. Based on the CDR3 plus reference TRBV9 and TRBJ1-4, the full variable domain is DSGVTQTPKHLITATGQRVTLRCSPRSGDLSVYWYQQSLDQGLQFLIQYYNGEERAKGNILERFSAQQFPDLHSELNLSSLELGDSALYFCASSESEGRHEKLFFGSGTQLSVL.

The CDR3 DNA sequence: TGTGCCAGCATCCTAAGGGGGCACAGGGGCACTGGAAACACCATATATTTT. As protein: CASILRGHRGTGNTIYF. The V gene is TRBV2, the J gene TRBJ1-3; 7 bases align to TRBD1. V lost 7 bases, J lost 2 bases, and 14 bases stayed unmatched. Germline lookup yields CDR1 SNHLY and CDR2 FYNNEI. The CDR3 totals 17 residues. Full variable domain (remainder filled in from reference TRBV2 and TRBJ1-3): EPEVTQTPSHQVTQMGQEVILRCVPISNHLYFYWYRQILGQKVEFLVSFYNNEISEKSEIFDDQFSVERPDGSNFTLKIRSTKLEDSAMYFCASILRGHRGTGNTIYFGEGSWLTVV.

The rearrangement links TRBV7-2 to TRBJ2-7; D not certain. Trimming took off 4 bases at V and 1 base at J, with 17 bases between the two ends. CDR3 size: 16 residues. CDR1 and CDR2 from the germline V gene are SGHTA and FQGNSA. The CDR3 sequence is CASSSYITPPSYEQYF. CDR3 in DNA: TGTGCCAGCAGCTCTTATATCACCCCGCCATCCTACGAGCAGTACTTC. Based on the CDR3 plus reference TRBV7-2 and TRBJ2-7, the full variable domain is GAGVSQSPSNKVTEKGKDVELRCDPISGHTALYWYRQSLGQGLEFLIYFQGNSAPDKSGLPSDRFSAERTGGSVSTLTIQRTQQEDSAVYLCASSSYITPPSYEQYFGPGTRLTVT.